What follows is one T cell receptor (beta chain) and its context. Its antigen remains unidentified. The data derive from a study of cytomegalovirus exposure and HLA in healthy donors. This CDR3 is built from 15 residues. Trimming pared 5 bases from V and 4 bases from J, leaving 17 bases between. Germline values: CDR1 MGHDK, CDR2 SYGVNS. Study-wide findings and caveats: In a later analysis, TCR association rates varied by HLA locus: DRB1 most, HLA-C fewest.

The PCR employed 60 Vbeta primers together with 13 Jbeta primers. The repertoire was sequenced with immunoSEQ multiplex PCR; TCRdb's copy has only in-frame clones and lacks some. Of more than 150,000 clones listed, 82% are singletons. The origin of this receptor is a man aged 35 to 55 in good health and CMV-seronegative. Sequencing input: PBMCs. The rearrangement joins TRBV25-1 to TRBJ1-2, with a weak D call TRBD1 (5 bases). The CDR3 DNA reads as TGTGCCAGCAGTCAGGGCGGGGGTTACCTCTATGGCTACACCTTC. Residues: CASSQGGGYLYGYTF.